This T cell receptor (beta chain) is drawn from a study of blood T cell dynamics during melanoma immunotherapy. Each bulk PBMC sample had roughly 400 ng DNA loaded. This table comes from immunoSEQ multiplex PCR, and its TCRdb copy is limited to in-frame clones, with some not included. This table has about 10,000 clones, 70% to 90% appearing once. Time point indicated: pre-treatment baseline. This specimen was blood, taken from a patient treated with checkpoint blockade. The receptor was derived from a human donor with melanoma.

The DNA of the CDR3 is TGTGCCAGTAGTATAGCGGGTTTCGGGGCGAACACCGGGGAGCTGTTTTTT. Encoded protein: CASSIAGFGANTGELFF. This chain connects TRBV19 to TRBJ2-2; D might be TRBD2 (5 bases). Trimming stripped 1 base from V and 0 bases from J, with 12 bases between. The CDR3 covers 17 residues. The germline gives CDR1 LNHDA, CDR2 SQIVND (reference sequence).